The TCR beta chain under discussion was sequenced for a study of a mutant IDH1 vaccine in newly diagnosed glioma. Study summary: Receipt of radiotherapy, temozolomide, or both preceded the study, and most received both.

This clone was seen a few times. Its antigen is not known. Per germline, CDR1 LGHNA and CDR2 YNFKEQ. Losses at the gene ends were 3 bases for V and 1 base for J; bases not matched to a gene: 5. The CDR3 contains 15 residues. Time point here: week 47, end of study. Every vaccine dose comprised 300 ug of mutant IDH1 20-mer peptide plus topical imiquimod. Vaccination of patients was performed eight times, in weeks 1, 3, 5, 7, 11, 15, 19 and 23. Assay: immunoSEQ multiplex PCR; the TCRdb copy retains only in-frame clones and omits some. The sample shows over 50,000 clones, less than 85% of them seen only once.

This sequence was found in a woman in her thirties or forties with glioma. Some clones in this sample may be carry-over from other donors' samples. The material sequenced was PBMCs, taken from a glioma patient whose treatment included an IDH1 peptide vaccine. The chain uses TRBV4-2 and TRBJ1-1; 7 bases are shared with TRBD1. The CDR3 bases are TGTGCCAGCAGCCAGGTGGGACAGAGGAACACTGAAGCTTTCTTT. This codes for CASSQVGQRNTEAFF.